This T cell receptor beta chain came from a study of cytomegalovirus exposure and HLA in healthy donors. Concerning this clone: Its target is not known.

PCR employed 60 Vbeta and 13 Jbeta primers. The method was immunoSEQ multiplex PCR; TCRdb's version includes in-frame clones alone and lacks a portion of them. Of around 91,000 clones listed, more than 70% are singletons. Trimming pared 8 bases from V and 2 bases from J, leaving 12 bases between. The CDR3 has 14 amino acids. Germline CDR1 reads MNHNS; CDR2 reads SASEGT. Study findings and constraints: Researchers reported from a later analysis that most CMV-associated TCR beta chains appeared HLA-restricted.

The specimen sequenced was PBMCs. The chain recombines TRBV6-1 with TRBJ2-2; D unresolved. This clonotype was obtained from a male donor in good health and CMV-seropositive. The CDR3 is CASFRERNTGELFF. CDR3 coding DNA: TGTGCCAGCTTTAGAGAGAGAAACACCGGGGAGCTGTTTTTT.